Included here is one T cell receptor beta chain sequence, with context. V shed 0 bases, J shed 5 bases, and the junction held 7 bases outside the gene matches. The CDR3 is 16 residues long. Germline V gene sequence: CDR1 SGDLS, CDR2 YYNGEE. The data stem from a study of blood T cell repertoires in COVID-19. Overall study: PBMCs, B-cell-depleted T cells, or T cells were the source of the cDNA or gDNA that made up the material.

Repertoires were generated with immunoSEQ multiplex PCR, while TCRdb's copy carries only in-frame clones and drops some. The sample lists about 440,000 clones, roughly 91% occurring once. This TCR was sampled from a woman aged 25-40 years with acute or convalescent COVID-19. The chain joins TRBV9 to TRBJ2-2; 7 nucleotides match TRBD1. Specimen: peripheral blood. The CDR3 coding sequence is TGTGCCAGCAGCGTAGGGAAGGGGGCACTTACCGGGGAGCTGTTTTTT. Amino acids: CASSVGKGALTGELFF.